The clone carrying this T cell receptor (beta chain) was found many times. Antigen specificity is unknown. This sample is part of a study of read filtering for tumor transcriptome and immune sequencing. For the study at large: IR-seq gave about 4 to 10.27 million TCR reads per sample; RNA-seq gave roughly 75 to 1,400. Findings and caveats of the study: Dropping single-read clonotypes raised IR-seq and RNA-seq shared-clonotype correlation. IR-seq captured clonotypes deeper and more reliably than RNA-seq.

From roughly 390 ng of RNA, a library with molecular barcoded alpha/delta and beta/gamma adaptors was made. Using its own MiXCR run on the reads, TCRdb lists one record per CDR3 protein. Here the sample spans 40,000 or so distinct CDR3 sequences, 14% being singletons. CDR1 and CDR2 (germline): MNHEY, SVGEGT. This CDR3 spans 15 amino acids. The germline V and J ends were trimmed by 8 bases and 4 bases, with 18 bases remaining between them. This chain uses TRBV6-2 or TRBV6-3 with TRBJ1-5, with D uncertain. The receptor was derived from a donor at least 40 years old with multiple myeloma. Sequenced input: a population of CD138-negative cells sorted from bone marrow. In DNA, the CDR3 is TGTGCCAGCCCCAGACATTTCGTCGCGAATCAGCCCCAGCATTTT. Translating gives CASPRHFVANQPQHF.